This T cell receptor (beta chain) came from a study of blood T cell repertoires in COVID-19. Study-level information: In each case, the material was cDNA or gDNA derived from T cells, B-cell-depleted T cells, or PBMCs.

The protocol was immunoSEQ multiplex PCR, while the TCRdb copy is restricted to in-frame clones and leaves out a portion. The data show under 130,000 clones, roughly 84% seen once. V shed 8 bases and J shed 5 bases, with 24 bases lying between them. The CDR3 totals 15 residues. CDR1 is GTSNPN, CDR2 SVGIG, per germline (reference sequence). The rearrangement uses TRBV30 and TRBJ1-1; D unresolved. Material for sequencing was peripheral blood. This TCR was sampled from a human donor in a cohort sampled during active or convalescent COVID-19. The CDR3 bases are TGTGCCGCGTCATGGAGTCCCCGGGCGGGAACTGAAGCTTTCTTT. Translated, it gives CAASWSPRAGTEAFF.